Following are 17 T cell receptor beta chains from one sample sequenced in a study of PD-L1 blockade in urothelial cancer. This table comes from immunoSEQ multiplex PCR, and its TCRdb copy is limited to in-frame clones, with some not included. The sample lists over 20,000 clones, 86% occurring once. The sample in question was PBMCs, obtained around atezolizumab (anti-PD-L1) treatment. The source of these receptors is a man in his 60s with urothelial cancer.

The chain is built from TRBV14 and TRBJ2-7, with TRBD1 matching over 9 bases. Unmatched junction bases numbered 12, after V lost 4 bases and J lost 5 bases. Germline V gene lookup returns CDR1 SGHDN and CDR2 FVKESK. The CDR3 contains 16 residues. CDR3 loop: CASSLRDRARRDEQYF. The DNA for the CDR3 is TGTGCCAGCAGCCTCCGGGACAGGGCCCGTCGCGACGAGCAGTACTTC.

The rearrangement links TRBV4-3 to TRBJ2-3; 7 bases agree with TRBD1. CDR3 length equals 17 residues. The germline V gene encodes CDR1 LGHNA and CDR2 YSLEER. V gave up 3 bases and J gave up 0 bases; unmatched junction bases: 9. As DNA, the CDR3 is TGCGCCAGCAGCCATGCTGGACAGGAGGCCAGCACAGATACGCAGTATTTT. Translating gives CASSHAGQEASTDTQYF.

The rearrangement links TRBV6-5 to TRBJ1-1; TRBD1 aligns across 7 bases. Trimming removed 6 bases from V and 1 base from J; junction bases left unmatched: 2. The CDR3 covers 13 residues. The germline V gene has CDR1 MNHEY and CDR2 SVGAGI. The CDR3 nucleotides read TGTGCCAGCAGACGACAGGGGAACACTGAAGCTTTCTTT. Its translation: CASRRQGNTEAFF.

The DNA of the CDR3 is TGTGCCAGCAGCGCACGGGGACAGGGGATTTCACCCCTCCACTTT. As protein: CASSARGQGISPLHF. This chain connects TRBV7-2 to TRBJ1-6; 10 bases match TRBD1. Germline V lookup: CDR1 SGHTA, CDR2 FQGNSA. The J segment lost 9 bases and the V segment lost 5 bases, leaving 7 bases of the junction unmatched. The CDR3 runs to 15 residues.

The chain links TRBV6-5 to TRBJ2-3; 12 bases align to TRBD2. The CDR3 extends over 15 amino acids. Per the germline V gene, CDR1 is MNHEY and CDR2 is SVGAGI. J was trimmed by 4 bases and V by 5 bases; bases with no gene match: 4. Here the CDR3 DNA reads TGTGCCAGCAGTCCCCTAGCGGGGGGGGCAGATACGCAGTATTTT. It specifies CASSPLAGGADTQYF.

This chain links TRBV14 with TRBJ2-4; unclear D gene. V was trimmed by 4 bases and J by 11 bases, leaving 12 bases between them. The CDR3 loop spans 12 amino acids. In germline, CDR1 is SGHDN, CDR2 FVKESK. CDR3 loop: CASSPNVAVQYF. DNA of the CDR3: TGTGCCAGCAGCCCGAACGTGGCAGTTCAGTACTTC.

The chain employs TRBV11-2 and TRBJ1-2; D gene ambiguous. CDR1 and CDR2 from the germline V gene are SGHAT and FQNNGV. This CDR3 comprises 16 residues. Between the trimmed V and J ends, which lost 0 bases and 6 bases, there was a span of 17 bases. The CDR3 DNA reads TGTGCCAGCAGCTTAGAAAGTGGCCAATATCGTGATGGCTACACCTTC. Its protein is CASSLESGQYRDGYTF.

This chain joins TRBV7-8 and TRBJ1-5; tentatively, D is TRBD1 (5 bases). Trimming cost V 4 bases and J 2 bases, with 12 bases left between them. The CDR3 has 15 amino acids. Germline lookup yields CDR1 SGHVS and CDR2 FQNEAQ. The chain's CDR3 is CASSSVPGGNQPQHF. For the CDR3, the DNA is TGTGCCAGCAGCTCTGTTCCGGGGGGCAATCAGCCCCAGCATTTT.

This sequence joins TRBV10-3 and TRBJ2-1; TRBD2 might be the D (6 bases). The CDR3 has 15 amino acids. Germline CDR1 is ENHRY and CDR2 is SYGVKD. Trimming removed 6 bases at V and 0 bases at J, with 12 bases between. DNA for the CDR3: TGTGCCATCAGGAATAGCGGAACCTCCTACAATGAGCAGTTCTTC. Its translation: CAIRNSGTSYNEQFF.

The rearrangement uses TRBV19 and TRBJ1-5; 7 bases line up with TRBD1. The CDR3 loop spans 16 amino acids. V trimming: 7 bases; J trimming: 0 bases; junction bases outside the gene matches: 9. The germline V gene has CDR1 LNHDA and CDR2 SQIVND (reference sequence). The CDR3 reads CASNTGVQFSNQPQHF. The CDR3 DNA reads as TGTGCCAGTAATACAGGGGTCCAATTTAGCAATCAGCCCCAGCATTTT.

The gene calls are TRBV6-4 and TRBJ2-1; tentative D call: TRBD2 (6 bases). The CDR3 length is 15 residues. V lost 4 bases, J lost 4 bases, and 14 bases lay in between. The germline V gene has CDR1 MRHNA and CDR2 SNTAGT. CDR3 loop: CASSGAGEPYNEQFF. CDR3 coding DNA: TGTGCCAGCAGTGGAGCGGGCGAACCATACAATGAGCAGTTCTTC.

This chain connects TRBV30 to TRBJ1-4; D is possibly TRBD1 (5 bases). Germline values: CDR1 GTSNPN, CDR2 SVGIG (reference sequence). V lost 8 bases and J 8 bases, leaving 21 bases between the germline ends. The CDR3 is 14 residues long. CDR3 sequence (DNA): TGTGCCACCGGACACGTCCGGAGTTCGGAAAAACTGTTTTTT. Amino acid sequence: CATGHVRSSEKLFF.

The chain has TRBV4-1 and TRBJ2-3; D possibly corresponds to TRBD2 (6 bases). Trimming removed 0 bases at V and 2 bases at J, with 12 bases between. The CDR3 runs to 16 residues. CDR1 and CDR2 (germline): MGHRA, YSYEKL. The CDR3 reads CASSQDGGTLTDTQYF. The DNA for the CDR3 is TGCGCCAGCAGCCAAGATGGCGGGACTCTCACAGATACGCAGTATTTT.

This clone was found a few times. This chain links TRBV4-2 with TRBJ1-2; weak D call: TRBD1 (5 bases). Trimming cost V 0 bases and J 5 bases, with 13 bases left between them. CDR3 size: 15 residues. From germline, CDR1 is LGHNA and CDR2 YNFKEQ. In nucleotides, the CDR3 is TGTGCCAGCAGCCAAGATACGCAGGGCACGTATGGCTACACCTTC. Translating it yields CASSQDTQGTYGYTF.

In this sample, this clone turned up once. The V call is TRBV10-3, the J call TRBJ1-1, with 8 bases fitting TRBD1. Trimming cost V 5 bases and J 5 bases; bases outside gene matches: 7. Germline V lookup: CDR1 ENHRY, CDR2 SYGVKD. This CDR3 region has 14 residues. The CDR3 spells CAISRQGSSTEAFF. In DNA, the CDR3 is TGTGCCATCAGTCGACAGGGGTCGAGTACTGAAGCTTTCTTT.

The chain links TRBV6-1 to TRBJ2-7, with TRBD1 identical over 9 bases. V lost 7 bases, J lost 2 bases, and 9 bases stayed unmatched. Germline CDR1 reads MNHNS; CDR2 reads SASEGT. The CDR3 consists of 15 residues. The DNA for the CDR3 is TGTGCCAGCACCCCGTCCGGGACAGGGCCCTACGAGCAGTACTTC. Translating it yields CASTPSGTGPYEQYF.

The CDR3: CASSQDPTVLAGTTYEQYF. CDR3 DNA sequence: TGCGCCAGCAGCCAAGACCCAACCGTACTAGCGGGAACGACCTACGAGCAGTACTTC. J is TRBJ2-7 and V is TRBV4-1, with 10 bases identical to TRBD2. V gave up 0 bases and J gave up 2 bases; unmatched junction bases: 13. Germline loops: CDR1 MGHRA, CDR2 YSYEKL. The CDR3 covers 19 residues.